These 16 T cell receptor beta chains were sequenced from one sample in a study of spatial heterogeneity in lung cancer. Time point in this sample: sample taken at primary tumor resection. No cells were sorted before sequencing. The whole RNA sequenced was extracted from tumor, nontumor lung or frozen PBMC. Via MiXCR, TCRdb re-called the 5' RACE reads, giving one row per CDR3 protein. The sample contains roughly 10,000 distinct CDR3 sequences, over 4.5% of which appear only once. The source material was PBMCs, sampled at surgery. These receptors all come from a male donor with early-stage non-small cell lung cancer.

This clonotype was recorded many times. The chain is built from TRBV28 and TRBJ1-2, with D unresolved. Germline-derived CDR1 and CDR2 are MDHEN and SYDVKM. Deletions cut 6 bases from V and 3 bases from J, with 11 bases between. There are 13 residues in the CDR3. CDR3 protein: CASRPSRDYGYTF. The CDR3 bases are TGTGCCAGCAGACCGTCCAGAGACTATGGCTACACCTTC.

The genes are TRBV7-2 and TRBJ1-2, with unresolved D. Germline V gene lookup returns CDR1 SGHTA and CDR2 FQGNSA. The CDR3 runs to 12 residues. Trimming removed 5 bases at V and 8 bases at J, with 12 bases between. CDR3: CASSAAEGGYTF. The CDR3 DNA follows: TGTGCCAGCAGCGCCGCCGAAGGCGGCTACACCTTC.

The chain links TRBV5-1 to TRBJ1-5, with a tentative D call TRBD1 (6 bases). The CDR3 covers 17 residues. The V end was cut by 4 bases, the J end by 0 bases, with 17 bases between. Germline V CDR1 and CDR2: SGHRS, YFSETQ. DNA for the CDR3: TGCGCCAGCAGCCCCCTAGGGGGGGCGGATAGCAATCAGCCCCAGCATTTT. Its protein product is CASSPLGGADSNQPQHF.

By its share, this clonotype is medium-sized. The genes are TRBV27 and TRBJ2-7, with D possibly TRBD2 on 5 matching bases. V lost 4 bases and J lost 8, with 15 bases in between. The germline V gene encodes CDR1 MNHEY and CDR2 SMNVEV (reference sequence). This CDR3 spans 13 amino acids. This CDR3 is CASSSTLAGQQYF. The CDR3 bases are TGTGCCAGCAGTTCCACCCTCGCGGGTCAGCAGTACTTC.

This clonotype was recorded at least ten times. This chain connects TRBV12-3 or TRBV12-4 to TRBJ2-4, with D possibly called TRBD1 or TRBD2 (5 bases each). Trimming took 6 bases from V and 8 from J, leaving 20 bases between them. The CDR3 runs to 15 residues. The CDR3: CASRAGASVIDIQYF. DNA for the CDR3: TGTGCCAGCAGGGCCGGGGCCTCGGTCATTGACATTCAGTACTTC.

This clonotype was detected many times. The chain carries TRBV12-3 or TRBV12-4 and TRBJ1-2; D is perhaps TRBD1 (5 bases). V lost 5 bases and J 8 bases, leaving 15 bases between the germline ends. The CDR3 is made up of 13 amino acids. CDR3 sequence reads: CASSLLRTMGYTF. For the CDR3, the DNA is TGTGCCAGCAGTCTCCTCAGGACAATGGGCTACACCTTC.

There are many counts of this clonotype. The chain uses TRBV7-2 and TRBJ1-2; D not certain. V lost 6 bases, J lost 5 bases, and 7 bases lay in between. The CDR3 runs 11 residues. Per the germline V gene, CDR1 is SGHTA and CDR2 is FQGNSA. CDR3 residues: CASRPTYGYTF. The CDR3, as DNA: TGTGCCAGCAGACCTACTTATGGCTACACCTTC.

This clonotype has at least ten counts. In DNA form, the CDR3 reads TGTGCCTGGAGTTCTCTGGACCCCGGGGAGCTGTTTTTT. Its protein is CAWSSLDPGELFF. This rearrangement joins TRBV30 to TRBJ2-2; D not certain. Germline V gene lookup returns CDR1 GTSNPN and CDR2 SVGIG (reference sequence). The V end lost 2 bases, the J end lost 6 bases, and 10 bases lay between the germline ends. This CDR3 has 13 amino acids.

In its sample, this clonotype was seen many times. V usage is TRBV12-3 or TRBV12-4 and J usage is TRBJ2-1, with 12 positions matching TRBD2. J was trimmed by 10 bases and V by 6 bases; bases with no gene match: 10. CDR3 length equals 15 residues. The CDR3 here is CASRGETSGSGEQFF. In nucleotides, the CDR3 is TGTGCCAGCAGGGGGGAGACTAGCGGGAGCGGAGAGCAGTTCTTC.

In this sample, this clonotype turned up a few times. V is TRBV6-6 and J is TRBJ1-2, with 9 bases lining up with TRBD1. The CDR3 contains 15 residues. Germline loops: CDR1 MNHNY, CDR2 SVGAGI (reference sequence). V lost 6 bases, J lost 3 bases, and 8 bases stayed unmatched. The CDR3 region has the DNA TGTGCCAGCAGCCAGGGGACAGGGCTCGACTATGGCTACACCTTC. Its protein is CASSQGTGLDYGYTF.

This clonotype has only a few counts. CDR3 region: CATSSLAGETQYF. In nucleotides, the CDR3 is TGTGCCACCAGCAGCTTAGCGGGTGAGACCCAGTACTTC. The V call is TRBV15, the J call TRBJ2-5, with 7 bases lining up with TRBD2. The V and J ends lost 3 bases and 5 bases, in that order; junction bases with no gene match: 3. The germline V gene has CDR1 LNHNV and CDR2 YYDKDF (reference sequence). This CDR3 region has 13 residues.

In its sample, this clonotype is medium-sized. CDR3 nucleotides: TGCGCCAGCAGCCGGGACAGGGTTGTAGGCTACGAGCAGTACTTC. Protein: CASSRDRVVGYEQYF. The chain recombines TRBV4-1 with TRBJ2-7, with 9 bases lining up with TRBD1. CDR3 length equals 15 residues. Germline V CDR1 and CDR2: MGHRA, YSYEKL. J lost 3 bases, V lost 4 bases, and 7 bases had no gene match.

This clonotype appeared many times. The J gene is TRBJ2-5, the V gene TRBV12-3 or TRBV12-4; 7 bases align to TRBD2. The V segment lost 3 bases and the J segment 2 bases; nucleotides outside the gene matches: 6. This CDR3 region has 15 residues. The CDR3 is CASSFQGGGQETQYF. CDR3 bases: TGTGCCAGCAGTTTTCAGGGCGGGGGTCAAGAGACCCAGTACTTC.

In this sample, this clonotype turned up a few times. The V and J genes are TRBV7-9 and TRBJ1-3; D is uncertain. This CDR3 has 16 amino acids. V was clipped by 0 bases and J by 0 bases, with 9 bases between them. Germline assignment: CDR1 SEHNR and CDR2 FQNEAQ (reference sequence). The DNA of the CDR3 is TGTGCCAGCAGCTTAGCCGGAACTTACTCTGGAAACACCATATATTTT. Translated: CASSLAGTYSGNTIYF.

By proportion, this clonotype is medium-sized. The CDR3, as DNA: TGTGCCAGCAGTTACTCGAGACAGGGCATCCACGAGCAGTACTTC. Protein sequence: CASSYSRQGIHEQYF. This rearrangement joins TRBV6-5 to TRBJ2-7; 7 nucleotides align to TRBD1. J was trimmed by 5 bases and V by 0 bases; bases with no gene match: 7. Germline V lookup: CDR1 MNHEY, CDR2 SVGAGI. The CDR3 length is 15 residues.

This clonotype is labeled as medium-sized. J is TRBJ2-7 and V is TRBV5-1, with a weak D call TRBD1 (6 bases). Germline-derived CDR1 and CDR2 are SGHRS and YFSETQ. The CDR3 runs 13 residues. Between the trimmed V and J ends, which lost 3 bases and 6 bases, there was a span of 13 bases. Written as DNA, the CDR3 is TGCGCCAGCAGCTCGGACAGCGGCCGCGAGCAGTACTTC. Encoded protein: CASSSDSGREQYF.